This TCR beta chain was documented in a study of blood T cell repertoires in COVID-19. Study details: The analysed material was cDNA or gDNA that came from T cells, B-cell-depleted T cells, or PBMCs.

Source study methods: Estimation of nucleated cell counts relied on the amplification of reference gene primers. Method: immunoSEQ multiplex PCR; TCRdb's copy keeps in-frame clones and lacks some. The V and J calls and clone size are taken from that table; D and trimming were inferred from the DNA. The sample carries about 200,000 clones, 80% to 95% recorded once. Trimming at V came to 5 bases and at J to 3 bases, leaving 4 bases not matched to a gene. The CDR3 length is 14 residues. From germline, CDR1 is SGHTA and CDR2 FQGNSA. The chain uses TRBV7-2 and TRBJ2-1; 7 bases map to TRBD2. Sequencing was performed on peripheral blood. This clonotype was sampled from a man aged 50 to 60 with acute or convalescent COVID-19. CDR3 in DNA: TGTGCCAGCAGCCTCCAGCGGGGCTACAATGAGCAGTTCTTC. Protein: CASSLQRGYNEQFF.